This T cell receptor beta chain was sequenced during a study of CXCR3-negative and CXCR3-positive naive CD8 T cells. Overall study context: Roughly 1.5 +/- 0.3 million TRB reads came from each library, giving about 135 million in total. General study findings and limits: Similarly elevated diversity marked both naive subsets, with memory CD8+ cells showing far lower diversity. For CXCR3-positive naive cells, TRB CDR3s were more hydrophobic than those of CXCR3-negative naive cells. Both naive subsets carried similar amounts of surface CD5, so TCR strength was inferred from TRB CDR3 properties.

Cells classed as naive CD8+ T cells were CD45RO-CCR7+CD27+CD95-. In the case of this clonotype: What it binds is unknown.

Libraries of TRB cDNA were made by 5' RACE and carried UMIs. TCRdb re-called the 5' RACE reads and gives one entry per CDR3 protein, without DNA. The ten top clones account for around 0.37%, within a sample of 130,000 or so distinct CDR3 sequences. CDR1 is DFQATT, CDR2 SNEGSKA, per germline (reference sequence). The CDR3 is made up of 14 amino acids. The sequence was obtained from a human donor in good health. Some clones in this sample may be carry-over from other donors' samples. Sequencing used naive CXCR3+ CD8+ T cells from blood. Stated subset: CD45RO-CCR7+CD27+CD95- naive CD8+ T cells expressing CXCR3 (TNR3+). V usage is TRBV20-1 and J usage is TRBJ2-7; absent DNA, TCRdb's TRBD1 call cannot be checked. CDR3 sequence: CSASAPDSSYEQYF.